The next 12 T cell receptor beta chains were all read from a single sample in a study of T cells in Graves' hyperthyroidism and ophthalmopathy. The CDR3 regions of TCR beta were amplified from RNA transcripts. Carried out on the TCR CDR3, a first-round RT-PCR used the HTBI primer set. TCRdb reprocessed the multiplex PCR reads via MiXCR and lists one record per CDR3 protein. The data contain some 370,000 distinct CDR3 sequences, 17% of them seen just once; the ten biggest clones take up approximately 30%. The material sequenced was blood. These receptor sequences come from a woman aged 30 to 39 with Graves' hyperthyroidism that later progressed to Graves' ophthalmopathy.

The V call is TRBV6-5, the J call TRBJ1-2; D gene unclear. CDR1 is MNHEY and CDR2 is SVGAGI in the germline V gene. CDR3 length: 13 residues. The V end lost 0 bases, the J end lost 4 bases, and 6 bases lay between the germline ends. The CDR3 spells CASSYSPVYGYTF. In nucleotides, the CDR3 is TGTGCCAGCAGTTACTCTCCGGTCTATGGCTACACCTTC.

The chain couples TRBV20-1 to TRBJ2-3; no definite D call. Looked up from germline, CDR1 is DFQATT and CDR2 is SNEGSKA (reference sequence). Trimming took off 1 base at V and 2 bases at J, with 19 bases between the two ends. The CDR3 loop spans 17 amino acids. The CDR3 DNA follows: TGCAGTGCTAGAGGCGATCTTCCCCTTTCGGACACAGATACGCAGTATTTT. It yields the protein CSARGDLPLSDTDTQYF.

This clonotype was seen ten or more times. Here the CDR3 reads CASSGSRLGYTDTQYF. In nucleotides, the CDR3 is TGTGCCAGCAGCGGGTCGAGGTTAGGATACACAGATACGCAGTATTTT. J is TRBJ2-3 and V is TRBV7-8; no reliable D call. The ends were cut back, 5 bases at V and 2 bases at J, with 17 bases in the middle. The germline V gene has CDR1 SGHVS and CDR2 FQNEAQ. The CDR3 totals 16 residues.

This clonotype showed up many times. Here the CDR3 reads CATQSVRDGSYEQYF. The CDR3 DNA reads as TGTGCCACGCAGAGCGTTCGAGACGGTTCCTACGAGCAGTACTTC. The chain joins TRBV24-1 to TRBJ2-7; D not certain. The CDR3 has 15 amino acids. Germline V gene sequence: CDR1 KGHDR, CDR2 SFDVKD. V lost 10 bases and J lost 1, with 19 bases in between.

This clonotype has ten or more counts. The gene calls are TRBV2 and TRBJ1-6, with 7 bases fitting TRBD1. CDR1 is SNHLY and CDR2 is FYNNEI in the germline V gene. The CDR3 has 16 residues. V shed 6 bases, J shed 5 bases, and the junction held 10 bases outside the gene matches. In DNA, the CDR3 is TGTGCCAGCAGCTTACCGGGACAGTCGGATAATTCACCCCTCCACTTT. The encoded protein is CASSLPGQSDNSPLHF.

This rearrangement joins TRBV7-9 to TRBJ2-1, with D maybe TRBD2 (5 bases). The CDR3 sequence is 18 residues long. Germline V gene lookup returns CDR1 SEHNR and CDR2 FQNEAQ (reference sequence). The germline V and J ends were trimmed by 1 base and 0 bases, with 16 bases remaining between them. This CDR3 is CASSLVRVGSHSYNEQFF. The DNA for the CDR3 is TGTGCCAGCAGCTTAGTGCGGGTGGGGAGCCACTCCTACAATGAGCAGTTCTTC.

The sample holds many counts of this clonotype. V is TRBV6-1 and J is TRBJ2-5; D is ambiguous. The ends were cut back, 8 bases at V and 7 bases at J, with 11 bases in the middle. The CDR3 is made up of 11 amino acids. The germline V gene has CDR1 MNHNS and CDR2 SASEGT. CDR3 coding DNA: TGTGCCAGCGGAATTTATCGGACCCAGTACTTC. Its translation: CASGIYRTQYF.

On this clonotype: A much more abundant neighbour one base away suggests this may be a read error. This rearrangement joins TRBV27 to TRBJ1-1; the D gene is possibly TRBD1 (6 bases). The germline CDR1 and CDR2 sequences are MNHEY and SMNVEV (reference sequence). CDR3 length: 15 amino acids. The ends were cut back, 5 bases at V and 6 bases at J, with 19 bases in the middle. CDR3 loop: CASSLTTTGYAEAFF. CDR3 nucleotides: TGTGCCAGCAGTCTAACCACCACAGGGTACGCTGAAGCTTTCTTT.

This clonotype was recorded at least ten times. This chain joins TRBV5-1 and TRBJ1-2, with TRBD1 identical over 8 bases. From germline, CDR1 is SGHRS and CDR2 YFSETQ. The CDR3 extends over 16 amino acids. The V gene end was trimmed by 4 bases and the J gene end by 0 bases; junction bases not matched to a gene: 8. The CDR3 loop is CASSRTGRQANYGYTF. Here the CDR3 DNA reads TGCGCCAGCAGCAGGACAGGGCGTCAAGCTAACTATGGCTACACCTTC.

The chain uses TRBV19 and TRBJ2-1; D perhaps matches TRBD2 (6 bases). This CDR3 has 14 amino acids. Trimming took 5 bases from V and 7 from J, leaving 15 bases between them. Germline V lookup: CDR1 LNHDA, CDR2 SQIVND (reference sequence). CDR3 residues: CASSRGGPPNEQFF. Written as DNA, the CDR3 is TGTGCCAGTAGTCGGGGAGGCCCTCCGAATGAGCAGTTCTTC.

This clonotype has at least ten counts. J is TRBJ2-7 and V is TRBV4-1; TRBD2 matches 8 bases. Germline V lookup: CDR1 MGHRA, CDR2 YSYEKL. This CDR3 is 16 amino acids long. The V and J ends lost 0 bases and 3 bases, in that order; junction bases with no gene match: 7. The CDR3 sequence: CASSQDPTGGDYEQYF. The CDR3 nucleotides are TGCGCCAGCAGCCAAGATCCCACGGGAGGGGACTACGAGCAGTACTTC.

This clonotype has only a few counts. The CDR3 reads CASSPRDSSLAGGRGQFF. Written as DNA, the CDR3 is TGTGCCAGCTCACCACGAGATTCAAGCCTAGCGGGAGGGCGTGGGCAGTTCTTC. This sequence joins TRBV18 and TRBJ2-1; 12 bases agree with TRBD2. Germline CDR1 and CDR2: KGHSH and LQKENI. This CDR3 has 18 residues. After removal of 1 base from V and 12 bases from J, the junction contained 16 bases not matched to a gene. Full variable domain (rest looked up from reference TRBV18 and TRBJ2-1): NAGVMQNPRHLVRRRGQEARLRCSPMKGHSHVYWYRQLPEEGLKFMVYLQKENIIDESGMPKERFSAEFPKEGPSILRIQQVVRGDSAAYFCASSPRDSSLAGGRGQFFGPGTRLTVL.